The clone carrying this T cell receptor beta chain has a handful of counts. Its antigen remains unidentified. These data belong to a study of beta chain features in type 1 diabetes. General study findings and limits: Sequencing used cDNA, and cells with high TCR expression could therefore be over-represented. VDJ junctions in type 1 diabetes patients carried more deletions and fewer insertions. Shorter TCRB CDR3s, moderately but significantly so, marked every one of the four CD4+ subsets in Type 1 diabetes patients.

The V gene lost 3 bases and the J gene lost 2 bases, with 9 bases spanning the gap. Germline V gene lookup returns CDR1 SGHAT and CDR2 FQNNGV. This CDR3 has 14 residues. Sequencing targeted expressed TCRB transcripts, as all isolated RNA had been reverse transcribed. TCRdb's copy holds only in-frame clones and misses some; the assay was immunoSEQ multiplex PCR. Of nearly 250,000 clones in the sample, roughly an eighth were seen once. Sorting gave populations that all exceeded 95% purity. V usage is TRBV11-2 and J usage is TRBJ2-3, with no clear D. The sequencing input was naive CD4+ T cells from blood. The receptor comes from a woman in her forties in good health. CDR3 sequence reads: CASSLSDHTDTQYF. The CDR3 DNA follows: TGTGCCAGCAGCTTGAGTGATCACACAGATACGCAGTATTTT.